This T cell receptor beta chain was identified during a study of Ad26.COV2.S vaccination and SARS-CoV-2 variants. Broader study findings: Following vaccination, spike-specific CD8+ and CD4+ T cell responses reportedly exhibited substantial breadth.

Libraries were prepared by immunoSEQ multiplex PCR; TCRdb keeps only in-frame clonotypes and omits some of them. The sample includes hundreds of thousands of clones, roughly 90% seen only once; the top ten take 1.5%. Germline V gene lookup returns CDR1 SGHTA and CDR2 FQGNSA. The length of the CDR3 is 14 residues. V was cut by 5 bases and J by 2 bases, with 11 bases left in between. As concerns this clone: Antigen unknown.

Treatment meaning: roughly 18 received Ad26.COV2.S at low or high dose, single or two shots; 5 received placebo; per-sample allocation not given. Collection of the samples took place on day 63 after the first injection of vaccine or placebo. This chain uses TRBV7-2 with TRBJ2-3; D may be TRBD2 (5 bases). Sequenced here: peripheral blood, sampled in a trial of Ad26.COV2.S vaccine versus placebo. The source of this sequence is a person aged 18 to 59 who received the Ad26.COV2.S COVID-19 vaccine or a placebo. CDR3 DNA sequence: TGTGCCAGCAGCATCAGGAGGAACACAGATACGCAGTATTTT. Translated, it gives CASSIRRNTDTQYF. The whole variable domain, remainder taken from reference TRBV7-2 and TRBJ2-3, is GAGVSQSPSNKVTEKGKDVELRCDPISGHTALYWYRQSLGQGLEFLIYFQGNSAPDKSGLPSDRFSAERTGGSVSTLTIQRTQQEDSAVYLCASSIRRNTDTQYFGPGTRLTVL.